These 10 T cell receptor beta chains came from one sample sequenced in a study of CD8 T cells in Susac syndrome. With random hexamers, reverse transcription was performed on roughly 0.5 to 1 ug of RNA. One entry per CDR3 protein results from TCRdb running MiXCR on the immunoSEQ multiplex PCR reads. The top ten clones hold 0.08% to 0.11% of a sample with roughly 180,000 distinct CDR3 sequences, around 96% of them seen once. Sequencing was done on a sample of CD4+ T cells from PBMCs. These receptors came from a human donor in good health.

This chain uses TRBV4-3 with TRBJ1-4, with TRBD1 as a possible D gene (6 bases). CDR1 and CDR2 from the germline V gene are LGHNA and YSLEER. The CDR3 is 15 residues long. V dropped 0 bases and J dropped 4 bases, with 9 bases sitting between them. The CDR3, as DNA: TGCGCCAGCAGCCAAGAAAGGACAGTTAATGAAAAACTGTTTTTT. Amino acid sequence: CASSQERTVNEKLFF.

The chain joins TRBV3-1 to TRBJ2-7, with D possibly matching TRBD2 (5 bases). The V gene lost 7 bases and the J gene lost 0 bases, with 16 bases spanning the gap. Germline assignment: CDR1 LGHDT and CDR2 YNNKEL (reference sequence). The CDR3 extends over 15 amino acids. The CDR3 DNA reads as TGTGCCAGCACCGCCACGGGGAGAAGCTCCTACGAGCAGTACTTC. Translating it yields CASTATGRSSYEQYF.

CDR3 residues: CASSLTYRSSYEQYF. The CDR3 DNA reads TGCGCCAGCAGCCTGACTTACCGGAGCTCCTACGAGCAGTACTTC. The J gene is TRBJ2-7, the V gene TRBV4-3; no reliable D call. V was shortened by 4 bases and J by 0 bases, with 13 bases between the two germline ends. The CDR3 contains 15 residues. Germline values: CDR1 LGHNA, CDR2 YSLEER.

The chain is built from TRBV20-1 and TRBJ2-2; 9 bases fit TRBD1. Germline CDR1 and CDR2: DFQATT and SNEGSKA (reference sequence). There are 15 residues in the CDR3. Trimming removed 2 bases from V and 4 bases from J; junction bases left unmatched: 5. The CDR3 spells CSARPPTGGTGELFF. The CDR3 DNA sequence: TGCAGTGCTAGACCTCCGACAGGGGGCACCGGGGAGCTGTTTTTT.

The V gene is TRBV6-2 or TRBV6-3, the J gene TRBJ2-1; D ambiguous. This CDR3 comprises 12 residues. CDR1 and CDR2 from the germline V gene are MNHEY and SVGEGT. V was pared by 6 bases and J by 8 bases, with 11 bases between. DNA for the CDR3: TGTGCCAGCAGCCGCCTTAGGGATGAGCAGTTCTTC. It codes for CASSRLRDEQFF.

The chain links TRBV6-5 to TRBJ2-7; tentative D call: TRBD1 (5 bases). V lost 1 base and J 6 bases, leaving 7 bases between the germline ends. This CDR3 contains 12 residues. CDR1 is MNHEY and CDR2 is SVGAGI in the germline V gene. The CDR3 bases are TGTGCCAGCAGTTACTGGCAGGGCGAGCAGTACTTC. Translated, it gives CASSYWQGEQYF.

This chain uses TRBV5-1 with TRBJ2-1; TRBD2 aligns across 10 bases. J was trimmed by 1 base and V by 1 base; bases with no gene match: 8. Germline V CDR1 and CDR2: SGHRS, YFSETQ. The CDR3 totals 18 residues. The CDR3 spells CASSLIASGSLSYNEQFF. CDR3 DNA sequence: TGCGCCAGCAGCTTGATTGCTAGCGGGAGTTTATCCTACAATGAGCAGTTCTTC.

The chain recombines TRBV9 with TRBJ2-3; maybe TRBD2 (6 bases). The CDR3 covers 12 residues. Germline V lookup: CDR1 SGDLS, CDR2 YYNGEE. Trimming removed 7 bases from V and 2 bases from J, with 8 bases in between. The CDR3 loop reads CASGGNTDTQYF. The CDR3 region has the DNA TGTGCCAGCGGAGGGAACACAGATACGCAGTATTTT.

The chain couples TRBV20-1 to TRBJ2-2; D is possibly TRBD1 (6 bases). The CDR3 sequence is 15 residues long. CDR1 is DFQATT, CDR2 SNEGSKA, per germline (reference sequence). The germline V and J ends were trimmed by 0 bases and 1 base, with 9 bases remaining between them. CDR3 DNA: TGCAGTGCTAGAGATCTGGACAGGAACACCGGGGAGCTGTTTTTT. Translated: CSARDLDRNTGELFF.

This clonotype turned up a few times. This rearrangement joins TRBV27 to TRBJ2-1; the D gene is possibly TRBD2 (6 bases). This CDR3 contains 15 residues. Germline CDR1 and CDR2: MNHEY and SMNVEV (reference sequence). V gave up 4 bases and J gave up 0 bases, with 10 bases separating them. The CDR3 nucleotides read TGTGCCAGCAGTTACCCGCGGGGCTCCTACAATGAGCAGTTCTTC. It is translated as CASSYPRGSYNEQFF.